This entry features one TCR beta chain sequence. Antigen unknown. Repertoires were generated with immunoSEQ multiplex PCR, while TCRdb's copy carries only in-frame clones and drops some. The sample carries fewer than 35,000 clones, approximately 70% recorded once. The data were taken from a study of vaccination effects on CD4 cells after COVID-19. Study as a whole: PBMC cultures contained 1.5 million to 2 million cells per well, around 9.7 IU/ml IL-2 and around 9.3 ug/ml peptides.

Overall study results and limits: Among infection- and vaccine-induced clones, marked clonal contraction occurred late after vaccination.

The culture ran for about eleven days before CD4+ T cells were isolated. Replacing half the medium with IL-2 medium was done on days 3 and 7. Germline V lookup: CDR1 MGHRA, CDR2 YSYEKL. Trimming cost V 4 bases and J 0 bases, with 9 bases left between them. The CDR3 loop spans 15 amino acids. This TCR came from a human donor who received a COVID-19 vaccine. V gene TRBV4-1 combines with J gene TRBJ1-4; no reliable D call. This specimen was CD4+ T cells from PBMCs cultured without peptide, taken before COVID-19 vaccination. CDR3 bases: TGCGCCAGCAGCCTTAGATTTGCAACTAATGAAAAACTGTTTTTT. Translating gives CASSLRFATNEKLFF.